This section outlines one T cell receptor beta chain sequence together with its context. Antigen: not known. This CDR3 contains 15 residues. The V gene's germline CDR1 is LNHDA and CDR2 SQIVND (reference sequence). The V gene lost 5 bases and the J gene lost 6 bases, with 16 bases spanning the gap. This specimen comes from a study of T cell responses to AZD1222 COVID-19 vaccine. Study-level findings and limits: Targeting of unmutated variant regions was reportedly seen in nearly half of spike-specific TCRs. CD4 TCRs linked to vaccination spanned spike, dominating at 160-218 and 743-854. At study baseline, merely five or six AZD1222 recipients were seropositive.

This table comes from immunoSEQ multiplex PCR, and its TCRdb copy is limited to in-frame clones, with some not included. The sample lists roughly 170,000 clones; 75% to 95% were seen once. The TCR comes from an adult in good health. The sample was peripheral blood, taken on day 0 of AZD1222 vaccination. V gene TRBV19 combines with J gene TRBJ2-2, with a weak D call TRBD2 (7 bases). The CDR3 DNA sequence: TGTGCCAGTAGTGCTCCGGGGGGCTGGCCCGGGGAGCTGTTTTTT. This encodes CASSAPGGWPGELFF.